Listed here are 16 T cell receptor beta chains from one sample, sequenced in a study of STAT5B mutations in CD4+ large granular lymphocyte leukemia. Assay: immunoSEQ multiplex PCR; the TCRdb copy retains only in-frame clones and omits some. The sample yields about 30,000 clones, nearly 80% seen once. The material sequenced was CD4+ T cells from blood buffy coats. The receptors derive from a human donor in good health.

The chain carries TRBV2 and TRBJ2-5; 7 bases are shared with TRBD1. J was trimmed by 7 bases and V by 4 bases; bases with no gene match: 15. Germline loops: CDR1 SNHLY, CDR2 FYNNEI. CDR3 length: 16 residues. The CDR3 is CASSGGQTGLRGTQYF. The CDR3 nucleotides read TGTGCCAGCAGTGGCGGTCAGACAGGGTTGAGAGGGACCCAGTACTTC.

This chain links TRBV7-9 with TRBJ1-1, with D maybe TRBD1 (5 bases). This CDR3 has 17 amino acids. Trimming shortened V by 1 base and J by 1 base, and 16 bases separated the two germline ends. Germline CDR1 is SEHNR and CDR2 is FQNEAQ (reference sequence). CDR3 sequence reads: CASSLGRYRDQNTEAFF. CDR3 DNA sequence: TGTGCCAGCAGCTTAGGGAGGTACCGGGACCAGAACACTGAAGCTTTCTTT.

The chain employs TRBV6-4 and TRBJ2-1, with 8 positions matching TRBD2. Germline CDR1 is MRHNA and CDR2 is SNTAGT. The CDR3 loop spans 15 amino acids. J gave up 7 bases and V 5 bases, and 10 bases lay outside the gene matches. In nucleotides, the CDR3 is TGTGCCAGCAGTCACAGTGCGGGGGGTGCAAATGAGCAGTTCTTC. Encoded protein: CASSHSAGGANEQFF.

This rearrangement joins TRBV12-5 to TRBJ2-7; tentative D call: TRBD1 (6 bases). The CDR3 is 15 amino acids. Trimming took off 4 bases at V and 6 bases at J, with 19 bases between the two ends. Germline loops: CDR1 LGHNT, CDR2 FRNRAP. Written as DNA, the CDR3 is TGTGCTAGTGGTTCCAATCCCGAGGGACACTGCGAGCAGTACTTC. It codes for CASGSNPEGHCEQYF.

The V call is TRBV7-6, the J call TRBJ2-3; a possible D gene is TRBD1 (5 bases). Per the germline V gene, CDR1 is SGHVS and CDR2 is FNYEAQ. Trimming cost V 2 bases and J 0 bases, with 12 bases left between them. The CDR3 is 16 residues long. CDR3 sequence: CASSLNRQSSTDTQYF. In DNA, the CDR3 is TGTGCCAGCAGCTTAAATCGACAGTCTAGCACAGATACGCAGTATTTT. The full variable domain, with the rest looked up from reference TRBV7-6 and TRBJ2-3, is GAGVSQSPRYKVTKRGQDVALRCDPISGHVSLYWYRQALGQGPEFLTYFNYEAQQDKSGLPNDRFSAERPEGSISTLTIQRTEQRDSAMYRCASSLNRQSSTDTQYFGPGTRLTVL.

Here the CDR3 DNA reads TGTGCCAGCAGTTTTACCGGGGAGCTGTTTTTT. This gives the protein CASSFTGELFF. The chain carries TRBV7-8 and TRBJ2-2; D is uncertain. The CDR3 has 11 residues. Germline CDR1 is SGHVS and CDR2 is FQNEAQ. Trimming left V 6 bases short and J 5 bases short, with 4 bases between.

The V and J genes are TRBV6-5 and TRBJ2-5; D is ambiguous. V gave up 0 bases and J gave up 5 bases, with 13 bases separating them. This CDR3 is 15 amino acids long. Germline V gene sequence: CDR1 MNHEY, CDR2 SVGAGI. The CDR3 region is CASSYSGGVVETQYF. The CDR3 DNA follows: TGTGCCAGCAGTTACTCGGGTGGCGTAGTGGAGACCCAGTACTTC.

The chain combines TRBV5-8 with TRBJ1-2, with unresolved D. V was cut by 4 bases and J by 7 bases, with 8 bases left in between. The germline CDR1 and CDR2 sequences are SGHTS and YDEGEE. The CDR3 has 11 residues. CDR3 sequence (DNA): TGTGCCAGCAGCCAAGAGGTTGGCTACACCTTC. Protein sequence: CASSQEVGYTF.

Only a few counts were recorded for this clone. This chain connects TRBV13 to TRBJ2-7; D perhaps matches TRBD1 (5 bases). The length of the CDR3 is 14 residues. CDR1 is PRHDT and CDR2 is FYEKMQ in the germline V gene (reference sequence). Trimming stripped 3 bases from V and 1 base from J, with 10 bases between. The CDR3 DNA follows: TGTGCCAGCAGCTTTAAGGGGCCTTCCTACGAGCAGTACTTC. Translation gives CASSFKGPSYEQYF. Using reference TRBV13 and TRBJ2-7 for the parts outside the CDR3, the full variable domain is AAGVIQSPRHLIKEKRETATLKCYPIPRHDTVYWYQQGPGQDPQFLISFYEKMQSDKGSIPDRFSAQQFSDYHSELNMSSLELGDSALYFCASSFKGPSYEQYFGPGTRLTVT.

This clone was counted between two and nine times. The rearrangement links TRBV7-6 to TRBJ2-5; 7 bases align to TRBD1. Losses at the gene ends were 1 base for V and 4 bases for J; bases not matched to a gene: 6. The CDR3 is made up of 15 amino acids. Germline V gene lookup returns CDR1 SGHVS and CDR2 FNYEAQ. CDR3 residues: CASSLGGGRVETQYF. The DNA of the CDR3 is TGTGCCAGCAGCTTAGGAGGGGGCAGGGTAGAGACCCAGTACTTC.

The chain links TRBV25-1 to TRBJ2-7; D is uncertain. Trimming pared 11 bases from V and 0 bases from J, leaving 14 bases between. This CDR3 is built from 13 residues. The germline gives CDR1 MGHDK, CDR2 SYGVNS. CDR3 nucleotides: TGTGCCTGCGCCCGGGTCGGCTCCTACGAGCAGTACTTC. Its translation: CACARVGSYEQYF.

The chain carries TRBV5-1 and TRBJ2-2, with TRBD2 matching over 7 bases. This CDR3 comprises 14 residues. Losses at the gene ends were 3 bases for V and 4 bases for J; bases not matched to a gene: 3. Per the germline V gene, CDR1 is SGHRS and CDR2 is YFSETQ. CDR3 in DNA: TGCGCCAGCAGCTGGGGGGGAGTCACCGGGGAGCTGTTTTTT. Encoded protein: CASSWGGVTGELFF.

This clone showed up just a few times. The chain carries TRBV29-1 and TRBJ1-4; TRBD1 agrees at 8 bases. There are 13 residues in the CDR3. Trimming removed 7 bases from V and 7 bases from J; junction bases left unmatched: 8. Germline assignment: CDR1 SQVTM and CDR2 ANQGSEA. The CDR3 DNA follows: TGCAGCGCCTTGACAGGGGCACTTGAAAAACTGTTTTTT. Translated, it gives CSALTGALEKLFF.

This chain joins TRBV7-9 and TRBJ2-2, with TRBD2 identical over 9 bases. The CDR3 sequence is 17 residues long. Per germline, CDR1 SEHNR and CDR2 FQNEAQ (reference sequence). After removal of 5 bases from V and 4 bases from J, the junction contained 11 bases not matched to a gene. CDR3 coding DNA: TGTGCCAGCAGCCCAGGGACTAGCTGGTCGTCCACCGGGGAGCTGTTTTTT. This sequence encodes CASSPGTSWSSTGELFF.

The rearrangement joins TRBV11-1 to TRBJ2-1; 11 nucleotides align to TRBD2. Germline V gene data show CDR1 as SGHAT and CDR2 as FQDESV (reference sequence). V dropped 1 base and J dropped 5; count of bases not matched to a gene: 1. The CDR3 has 15 amino acids. The CDR3 region has the DNA TGTGCCAGCAGCTTAGGGGGACTAGCGGACAATGAGCAGTTCTTC. Its protein is CASSLGGLADNEQFF.

The chain uses TRBV9 and TRBJ2-2; tentatively, D is TRBD1 (6 bases). The V and J ends lost 4 bases and 0 bases respectively, with 10 bases between them. The CDR3 has 15 amino acids. Germline-derived CDR1 and CDR2 are SGDLS and YYNGEE. The CDR3 protein is CASSRGHSNTGELFF. The DNA for the CDR3 is TGTGCCAGCAGCCGGGGACACTCGAACACCGGGGAGCTGTTTTTT.